Below, 9 T cell receptor beta chains from the same sample are listed, as sequenced in a study of blood T cell repertoires in COVID-19 (dated by TCRdb to 2020 to 2021). The receptor library was made with the immunoSEQ multiplex PCR assay. What TCRdb holds here is the immuneACCESS table cut down to in-frame rearrangements. Part of the clones is not present; checked against another copy, under half of the missing clones reflect an unresolved V gene, and the others are unexplained. In all, the sample holds about 170,000 clones, and approximately 87% of those were seen once. Clones ranked in the top ten supply roughly 9.8% of the sample. The sample consisted of peripheral blood. Receptors originate from a woman aged 55-69 years with COVID-19, enrolled during active disease.

The genes are TRBV19 and TRBJ2-3; 7 nucleotides agree with TRBD2. The CDR3 is 14 residues long. The trim removed 7 bases at V and 1 base at J, leaving 5 bases unmatched. Germline CDR1 and CDR2: LNHDA and SQIVND (reference sequence). The CDR3 region has the DNA TGTGCCAGTAAAGGACGGGAGGGCACAGATACGCAGTATTTT. It specifies CASKGREGTDTQYF.

The genes are TRBV29-1 and TRBJ1-2; unclear D gene. V was clipped by 7 bases and J by 8 bases, with 14 bases between them. Germline V gene lookup returns CDR1 SQVTM and CDR2 ANQGSEA. The CDR3 has 11 residues. CDR3 amino acids: CSAPLGVGYTF. The DNA of the CDR3 is TGCAGCGCCCCATTGGGCGTAGGCTACACCTTC.

V and J are TRBV30 and TRBJ1-2; tentatively, D is TRBD1 (6 bases). Trimming shortened V by 0 bases and J by 5 bases, and 7 bases separated the two germline ends. The germline CDR1 and CDR2 sequences are GTSNPN and SVGIG (reference sequence). The CDR3 is 12 residues long. The DNA for the CDR3 is TGTGCCTGGAGTGTACAGGGTTATGGCTACACCTTC. It translates to CAWSVQGYGYTF.

The genes are TRBV10-3 and TRBJ2-5; TRBD2 aligns across 8 bases. The germline V gene has CDR1 ENHRY and CDR2 SYGVKD. The V and J ends lost 6 bases and 2 bases, in that order; junction bases with no gene match: 5. The CDR3 has 14 amino acids. The CDR3 DNA reads as TGTGCCATCAGCCCCGGGGGGGCACAAGAGACCCAGTACTTC. This encodes CAISPGGAQETQYF.

The gene calls are TRBV10-3 and TRBJ1-2, with a weak D call TRBD1 (5 bases). The CDR3 spans 12 residues. In germline, CDR1 is ENHRY, CDR2 SYGVKD. V lost 8 bases and J lost 2, with 9 bases in between. CDR3 bases: TGTGCCATCGGGGACTGGAACTATGGCTACACCTTC. It yields the protein CAIGDWNYGYTF.

Only a few counts were recorded for this clone. The CDR3 DNA reads as TGTGCCAGCAGTGAAGCTGGGTGGGGCCCAGATACGCAGTATTTT. Translating gives CASSEAGWGPDTQYF. This chain uses TRBV6-1 with TRBJ2-3, with D maybe TRBD1 (5 bases). V gave up 0 bases and J gave up 4 bases, with 11 bases separating them. The CDR3 spans 15 residues. Germline loops: CDR1 MNHNS, CDR2 SASEGT.

This clone appeared a single time. The chain recombines TRBV28 with TRBJ1-3; D gene ambiguous. This CDR3 has 14 amino acids. CDR1 and CDR2 (germline): MDHEN, SYDVKM. The V and J ends lost 6 bases and 0 bases respectively, with 9 bases between them. This CDR3 reads CASSPPGSGNTIYF. The CDR3 DNA reads as TGTGCCAGCAGCCCCCCCGGCTCTGGAAACACCATATATTTT.

A remark on this clone: Other nucleotide sequences in the sample specify the same CDR3. The chain uses TRBV19 and TRBJ2-2; TRBD1 matches 10 bases. With V trimmed by 3 bases and J by 4 bases, 2 bases remained unmatched. Looked up from germline, CDR1 is LNHDA and CDR2 is SQIVND (reference sequence). CDR3 length: 15 residues. CDR3 DNA sequence: TGTGCCAGTAGTATCGGACAGGGGGGCACCGGGGAGCTGTTTTTT. It yields the protein CASSIGQGGTGELFF.

V usage is TRBV11-2 and J usage is TRBJ1-3; D uncertain. The germline V gene encodes CDR1 SGHAT and CDR2 FQNNGV. CDR3 length equals 14 residues. V was cut by 5 bases and J by 2 bases, with 10 bases left in between. The CDR3 DNA reads as TGTGCCAGCAGCGCTTTCGGGACTGGAAACACCATATATTTT. Translating it yields CASSAFGTGNTIYF.